These 23 T cell receptor beta chains share one sample of origin, sequenced in a study of T cell responses to AZD1222 COVID-19 vaccine. The assay was immunoSEQ multiplex PCR, and TCRdb's table has in-frame clones only and misses some. Seen here are around 200,000 clones, roughly 94% observed once, and the top ten hold roughly 1.5%. The material was peripheral blood, obtained 28 days after the second AZD1222 dose. The origin of the receptors is an adult who received the AZD1222 COVID-19 vaccine.

This chain uses TRBV5-1 with TRBJ2-5, with a tentative D call TRBD2 (5 bases). The CDR3 covers 14 residues. Trimming left V 0 bases short and J 5 bases short, with 11 bases between. The germline V gene encodes CDR1 SGHRS and CDR2 YFSETQ. CDR3 nucleotide sequence: TGCGCCAGCAGCTTGGAACGGGGAGAGGAGACCCAGTACTTC. Protein: CASSLERGEETQYF.

The rearrangement uses TRBV4-1 and TRBJ1-1; 7 nucleotides match TRBD1. Trimming cost V 1 base and J 6 bases; bases outside gene matches: 11. The germline gives CDR1 MGHRA, CDR2 YSYEKL. CDR3 length equals 16 residues. CDR3 sequence reads: CASSQVFSTGTPEAFF. The CDR3 region has the DNA TGCGCCAGCAGCCAAGTGTTTTCGACAGGGACCCCTGAAGCTTTCTTT.

This chain joins TRBV5-4 and TRBJ2-2; TRBD2 matches 10 bases. CDR1 SGHNT and CDR2 YYREEE come from the germline V gene (reference sequence). The CDR3 loop spans 17 amino acids. J lost 6 bases, V lost 2 bases, and 10 bases had no gene match. Here the CDR3 reads CASSLRLAGVNAGELFF. The DNA of the CDR3 is TGTGCCAGCAGCTTAAGGCTAGCGGGAGTCAATGCCGGGGAGCTGTTTTTT.

The chain combines TRBV10-2 with TRBJ1-1, with 8 nucleotides matching TRBD1. The germline CDR1 and CDR2 sequences are WSHSY and SAAADI. The trim removed 10 bases at V and 2 bases at J, leaving 6 bases unmatched. The CDR3 contains 13 residues. The CDR3: CAIQTGANTEAFF. In DNA, the CDR3 is TGCGCCATCCAGACAGGGGCCAACACTGAAGCTTTCTTT.

This clone was counted a single time. This chain connects TRBV12-3 or TRBV12-4 to TRBJ2-5; 10 bases are a match to TRBD1. The CDR3 consists of 13 residues. Germline trimming cut 7 bases from V and 5 bases from J; bases unmatched to any gene: 4. As DNA, the CDR3 is TGTGCCAGCACTCGGGACAGGGGTGAGACCCAGTACTTC. Encoded protein: CASTRDRGETQYF.

The CDR3 DNA reads TGTGCCAGCAACGAGCGGGGGAGCTCCTACAATGAGCAGTTCTTC. As protein: CASNERGSSYNEQFF. This rearrangement joins TRBV6-5 to TRBJ2-1; 8 nucleotides align to TRBD2. Germline V gene sequence: CDR1 MNHEY, CDR2 SVGAGI. The CDR3 spans 15 residues. J lost 0 bases, V lost 7 bases, and 5 bases had no gene match.

The CDR3 DNA sequence: TGCGCCAGCAGCTTGCCACTCGAAGACTACTCTGGAAACACCATATATTTT. Amino acids: CASSLPLEDYSGNTIYF. This chain links TRBV5-1 with TRBJ1-3; no clear D. Germline CDR1 is SGHRS and CDR2 is YFSETQ. This CDR3 contains 17 residues. The V gene lost 1 base and the J gene lost 0 bases, with 14 bases spanning the gap.

The chain recombines TRBV5-6 with TRBJ1-5; D is uncertain. With 6 bases removed from V and 0 bases from J, the gap between germline ends came to 13 bases. Per germline, CDR1 SGHDT and CDR2 YYEEEE. This CDR3 is built from 15 residues. The CDR3 nucleotides read TGTGCCAGCACCTCGTCGGTATATAGCAATCAGCCCCAGCATTTT. Translated: CASTSSVYSNQPQHF.

This chain connects TRBV3-1 (or the pseudogene TRBV3-2) to TRBJ2-7; no reliable D call. The V gene lost 6 bases and the J gene lost 2 bases, with 5 bases spanning the gap. From germline, CDR1 is LGHDT and CDR2 YNNKEL (reference sequence). The CDR3 runs to 11 residues. The CDR3 bases are TGTGCCAGCAGTATGGCCTACGAGCAGTACTTC. Encoded protein: CASSMAYEQYF.

This rearrangement joins TRBV5-1 to TRBJ2-3, with TRBD2 identical over 8 bases. This CDR3 is built from 17 residues. The germline V gene encodes CDR1 SGHRS and CDR2 YFSETQ. V gave up 1 base and J gave up 3 bases; unmatched junction bases: 10. The CDR3 sequence is CASSLITGGPTTDTQYF. The DNA for the CDR3 is TGCGCCAGCAGCTTGATAACGGGGGGGCCTACGACAGATACGCAGTATTTT.

The gene calls are TRBV6-6 and TRBJ1-5, with D hard to call. Between the trimmed V and J ends, which lost 0 bases and 4 bases, there was a span of 10 bases. Germline loops: CDR1 MNHNY, CDR2 SVGAGI (reference sequence). This CDR3 is built from 15 residues. The CDR3 DNA reads as TGTGCCAGCAGTTACTCTCGGGCCGGTAATCAGCCCCAGCATTTT. Residues: CASSYSRAGNQPQHF.

This chain links TRBV6-5 with TRBJ1-1; D uncertain. V was clipped by 6 bases and J by 8 bases, with 16 bases between them. The CDR3 has 13 residues. From germline, CDR1 is MNHEY and CDR2 SVGAGI. The CDR3 nucleotides are TGTGCCAGCAGGCGAGGGCCCGGTTTAGAAGCTTTCTTT. Translation: CASRRGPGLEAFF.

The chain has TRBV2 and TRBJ1-5; weak D call: TRBD1 (5 bases). This CDR3 region has 14 residues. Trimming removed 2 bases at V and 7 bases at J, with 12 bases between. Germline V gene sequence: CDR1 SNHLY, CDR2 FYNNEI. The CDR3 sequence: CASSERGSVQPQHF. CDR3 DNA sequence: TGTGCCAGCAGTGAAAGGGGTTCGGTCCAGCCCCAGCATTTT.

The sample holds one count of this clone. The V call is TRBV28, the J call TRBJ1-1, with D possibly TRBD1 on 6 matching bases. Germline V gene lookup returns CDR1 MDHEN and CDR2 SYDVKM. This CDR3 contains 13 residues. V gave up 5 bases and J gave up 6 bases, with 13 bases separating them. CDR3 sequence: CASSPPGGAEAFF. DNA of the CDR3: TGTGCCAGCAGTCCTCCGGGGGGCGCTGAAGCTTTCTTT.

The chain carries TRBV19 and TRBJ1-6; D is unresolved. Trimming removed 5 bases at V and 15 bases at J, with 17 bases between. The CDR3 loop spans 13 amino acids. Per the germline V gene, CDR1 is LNHDA and CDR2 is SQIVND (reference sequence). CDR3 bases: TGTGCCAGTAGTGCGGGGAGCGGGATAAACCTCCACTTT. The encoded protein is CASSAGSGINLHF.

In regard to this clone: This specimen includes other DNA sequences encoding the same CDR3. The chain recombines TRBV7-3 with TRBJ2-2; D perhaps matches TRBD1 (5 bases). The CDR3 has 13 amino acids. The ends were cut back, 5 bases at V and 5 bases at J, with 9 bases in the middle. The germline V gene has CDR1 SGHTA and CDR2 FQGTGA. Here the CDR3 reads CASSLSGTGELFF. CDR3 DNA: TGTGCCAGCAGCCTCTCAGGGACCGGGGAGCTGTTTTTT.

The chain links TRBV28 to TRBJ1-5; TRBD1 might be the D (5 bases). The CDR3 consists of 14 residues. The germline gives CDR1 MDHEN, CDR2 SYDVKM. V was cut by 7 bases and J by 4 bases, with 14 bases left in between. CDR3 nucleotides: TGTGCCAGCACCCCGGGGGATAGAAATCAGCCCCAGCATTTT. Protein sequence: CASTPGDRNQPQHF.

The J gene is TRBJ1-4, the V gene TRBV7-6; D is undetermined. Trimming removed 5 bases at V and 10 bases at J, with 17 bases between. The CDR3 has 14 residues. Germline CDR1 and CDR2: SGHVS and FNYEAQ. The CDR3 spells CASSPGPGEGKLFF. DNA for the CDR3: TGTGCCAGCAGCCCCGGGCCCGGGGAGGGAAAACTGTTTTTT. The full variable domain, its missing parts supplied by reference TRBV7-6 and TRBJ1-4, is GAGVSQSPRYKVTKRGQDVALRCDPISGHVSLYWYRQALGQGPEFLTYFNYEAQQDKSGLPNDRFSAERPEGSISTLTIQRTEQRDSAMYRCASSPGPGEGKLFFGSGTQLSVL.

This clone was counted a single time. The rearrangement links TRBV24-1 to TRBJ1-2, with D possibly being TRBD1 (6 bases). The germline V gene has CDR1 KGHDR and CDR2 SFDVKD. V lost 2 bases and J lost 6, with 15 bases in between. The CDR3 consists of 15 residues. The CDR3 here is CATSDYGQPSNGYTF. Here the CDR3 DNA reads TGTGCCACCAGTGATTACGGACAGCCATCAAATGGCTACACCTTC.

The rearrangement joins TRBV29-1 to TRBJ1-1; D gene ambiguous. Germline CDR1 SQVTM, CDR2 ANQGSEA. This CDR3 is 13 amino acids long. V was clipped by 4 bases and J by 1 base, with 10 bases between them. CDR3 nucleotide sequence: TGCAGCGTTGCCATGACACCGAACACTGAAGCTTTCTTT. Translating it yields CSVAMTPNTEAFF.

V gene TRBV2 combines with J gene TRBJ2-2, with 11 nucleotides matching TRBD2. Germline V gene sequence: CDR1 SNHLY, CDR2 FYNNEI. J gave up 6 bases and V 7 bases, and 7 bases lay outside the gene matches. The CDR3 runs to 15 residues. CDR3 bases: TGTGCCAGCAACCCTAGCGGGGGGCCGGCCGGGGAGCTGTTTTTT. Amino acid sequence: CASNPSGGPAGELFF.

This chain connects TRBV19 to TRBJ1-5; 11 nucleotides match TRBD1. The germline V gene encodes CDR1 LNHDA and CDR2 SQIVND (reference sequence). The CDR3 consists of 17 residues. With 5 bases clipped from V and 2 bases from J, the junction kept 8 bases outside the gene matches. The CDR3 nucleotides read TGTGCCAGTAGTGGGGGGACAGGGGGTAGGGGCAATCAGCCCCAGCATTTT. Protein: CASSGGTGGRGNQPQHF.

This chain connects TRBV19 to TRBJ1-6; no clear D gene. The germline gives CDR1 LNHDA, CDR2 SQIVND (reference sequence). This CDR3 region has 15 residues. Trimming stripped 9 bases from V and 4 bases from J, with 16 bases between. CDR3 loop: CASTYDGQYNSPLHF. CDR3 coding DNA: TGTGCCAGCACTTACGATGGGCAGTATAATTCACCCCTCCACTTT.